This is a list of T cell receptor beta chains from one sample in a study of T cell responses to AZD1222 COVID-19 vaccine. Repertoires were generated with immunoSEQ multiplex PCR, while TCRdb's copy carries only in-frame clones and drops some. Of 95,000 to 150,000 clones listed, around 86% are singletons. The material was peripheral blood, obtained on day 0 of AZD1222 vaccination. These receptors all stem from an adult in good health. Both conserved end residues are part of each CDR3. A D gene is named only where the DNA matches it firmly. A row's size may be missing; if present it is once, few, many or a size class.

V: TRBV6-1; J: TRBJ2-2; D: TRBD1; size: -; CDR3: CASSSRTGNTGELFF; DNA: TGTGCCAGCAGTTCCAGGACAGGCAACACCGGGGAGCTGTTTTTT
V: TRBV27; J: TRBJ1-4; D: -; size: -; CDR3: CASSPWTGTNEKLFF; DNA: TGTGCCAGCAGTCCATGGACGGGGACTAATGAAAAACTGTTTTTT
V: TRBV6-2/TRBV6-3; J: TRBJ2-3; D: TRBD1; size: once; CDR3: CASSSLKDRGLGDTQYF; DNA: TGTGCCAGCAGCTCCTTAAAGGACAGGGGCCTGGGAGATACGCAGTATTTT
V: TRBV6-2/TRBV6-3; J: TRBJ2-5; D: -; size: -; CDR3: CASSYGSRSTWRETQYF; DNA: TGTGCCAGCAGTTATGGTAGTCGTTCGACGTGGAGGGAGACCCAGTACTTC
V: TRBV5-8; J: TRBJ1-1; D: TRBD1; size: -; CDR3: CASSFPADRGLLGEAFF; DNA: TGTGCCAGCAGCTTCCCGGCGGACAGGGGGCTCCTGGGTGAAGCTTTCTTT
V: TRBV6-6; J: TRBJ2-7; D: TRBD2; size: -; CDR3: CASSNSGESSYEQYF; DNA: TGTGCCAGCAGCAATAGCGGGGAAAGCTCCTACGAGCAGTACTTC
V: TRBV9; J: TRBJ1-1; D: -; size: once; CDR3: CASSVVGYCPLNTEAFF; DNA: TGTGCCAGCAGCGTAGTTGGATATTGCCCCTTGAACACTGAAGCTTTCTTT
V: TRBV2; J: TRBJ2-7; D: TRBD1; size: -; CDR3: CASSGTGDRSYEQYF; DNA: TGTGCCAGCAGTGGGACAGGAGATCGCTCCTACGAGCAGTACTTC
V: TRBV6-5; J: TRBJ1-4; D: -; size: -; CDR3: CASRAGTNEKLFF; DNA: TGTGCCAGCCGGGCAGGAACTAATGAAAAACTGTTTTTT
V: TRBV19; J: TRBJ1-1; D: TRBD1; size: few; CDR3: CASSWWRDRGSEAFF; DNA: TGTGCCAGTAGTTGGTGGCGGGACAGGGGAAGTGAAGCTTTCTTT
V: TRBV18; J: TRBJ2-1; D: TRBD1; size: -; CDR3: CASSPTRDRGATEQFF; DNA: TGTGCCAGCTCACCAACCCGGGACAGGGGCGCAACTGAGCAGTTCTTC
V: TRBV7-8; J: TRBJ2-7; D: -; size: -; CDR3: CASSLGGGRRDEQYF; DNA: TGTGCCAGCAGCTTGGGCGGGGGCCGACGGGACGAGCAGTACTTC
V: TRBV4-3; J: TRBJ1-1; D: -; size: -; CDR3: CASSQDSKTGAFF; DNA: TGCGCCAGCAGCCAAGACTCTAAAACGGGAGCTTTCTTT
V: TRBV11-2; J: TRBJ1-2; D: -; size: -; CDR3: CASSPLAWGYGYTF; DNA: TGTGCCAGCAGCCCCCTGGCCTGGGGCTATGGCTACACCTTC
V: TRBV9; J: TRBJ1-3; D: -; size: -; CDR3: CASSTGRNSGNTIYF; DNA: TGTGCCAGCTCTACTGGCCGAAACTCTGGAAACACCATATATTTT
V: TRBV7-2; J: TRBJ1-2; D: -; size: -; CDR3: CASSLDLRGYTF; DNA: TGTGCCAGCAGCTTAGACCTACGCGGCTACACCTTC
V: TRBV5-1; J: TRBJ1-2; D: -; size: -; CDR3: CASSFGFGGDSSYYGYTF; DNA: TGCGCCAGCAGCTTTGGTTTCGGGGGCGATTCTAGTTACTATGGCTACACCTTC
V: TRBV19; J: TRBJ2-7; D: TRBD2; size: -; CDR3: CASSMGLAGAYEQYF; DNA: TGTGCCAGTAGTATGGGCCTAGCGGGGGCCTACGAGCAGTACTTC
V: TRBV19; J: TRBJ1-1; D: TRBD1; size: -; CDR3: CASSVQGRGTEAFF; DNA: TGTGCCAGTAGTGTACAGGGGAGAGGGACTGAAGCTTTCTTT
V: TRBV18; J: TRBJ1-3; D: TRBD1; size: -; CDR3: CASSANRGGFGNTIYF; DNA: TGTGCCAGCTCAGCAAACAGGGGAGGCTTTGGAAACACCATATATTTT
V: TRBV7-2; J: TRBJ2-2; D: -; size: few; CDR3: CASSLVQGGNTGELFF; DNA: TGTGCCAGCAGCTTAGTTCAAGGAGGGAACACCGGGGAGCTGTTTTTT
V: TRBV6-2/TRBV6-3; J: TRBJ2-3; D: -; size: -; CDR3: CASSYRRAADTQYF; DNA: TGTGCCAGCAGTTACAGGCGGGCGGCCGATACGCAGTATTTT
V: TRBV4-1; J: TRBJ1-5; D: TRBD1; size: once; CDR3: CASSQDTGGYQPQHF; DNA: TGCGCCAGCAGCCAAGACACAGGGGGTTATCAGCCCCAGCATTTT
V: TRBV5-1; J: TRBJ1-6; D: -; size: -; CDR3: CASSLARGSGNSPLHF; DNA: TGCGCCAGCAGCTTGGCCCGAGGAAGTGGTAATTCACCCCTCCACTTT
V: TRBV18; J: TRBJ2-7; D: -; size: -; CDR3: CASSPREGPTYEQYF; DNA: TGTGCCAGCTCACCACGGGAAGGGCCGACCTACGAGCAGTACTTC
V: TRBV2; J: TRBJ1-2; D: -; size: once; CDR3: CASKIPENYGYTF; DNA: TGTGCCAGCAAGATACCAGAGAACTATGGCTACACCTTC
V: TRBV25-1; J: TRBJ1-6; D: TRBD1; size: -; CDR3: CASRAGTGRSPLHF; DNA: TGTGCCAGCAGAGCCGGGACAGGGCGCTCACCCCTCCACTTT
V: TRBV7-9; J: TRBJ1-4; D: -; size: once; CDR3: CASSLFPAAASQGNEKLFF; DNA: TGTGCCAGCAGCCTTTTCCCCGCCGCCGCGTCACAGGGTAATGAAAAACTGTTTTTT
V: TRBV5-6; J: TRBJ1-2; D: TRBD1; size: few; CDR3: CASSLDTGTGAGYTF; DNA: TGTGCCAGCAGCTTGGATACCGGGACAGGGGCTGGCTACACCTTC
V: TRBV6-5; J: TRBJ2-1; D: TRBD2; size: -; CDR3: CASRRGLADEQFF; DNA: TGTGCCAGCAGGAGGGGACTAGCGGATGAGCAGTTCTTC
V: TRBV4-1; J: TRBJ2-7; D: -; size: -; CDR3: CASSQGLNYEQYF; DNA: TGCGCCAGCAGCCAAGGACTTAACTACGAGCAGTACTTC
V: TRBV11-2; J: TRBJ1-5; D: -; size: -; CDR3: CASSSITGNSNQPQHF; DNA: TGTGCCAGCAGCTCGATAACGGGGAATAGCAATCAGCCCCAGCATTTT
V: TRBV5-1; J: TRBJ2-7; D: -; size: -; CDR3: CASTSYEQYF; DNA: TGCGCCAGCACCTCCTACGAGCAGTACTTC
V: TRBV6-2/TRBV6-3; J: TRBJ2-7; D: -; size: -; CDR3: CASSYSLQNEQYF; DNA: TGTGCCAGCAGTTACTCTTTACAGAATGAGCAGTACTTC
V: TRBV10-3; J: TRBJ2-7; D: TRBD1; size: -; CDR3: CAISELARRGPGYEQYF; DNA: TGTGCCATCAGTGAGTTAGCAAGAAGGGGGCCTGGTTACGAGCAGTACTTC
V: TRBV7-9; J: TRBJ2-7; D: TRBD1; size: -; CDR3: CASSHKDRDGYEQYF; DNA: TGTGCCAGCAGCCACAAAGACAGGGATGGCTACGAGCAGTACTTC
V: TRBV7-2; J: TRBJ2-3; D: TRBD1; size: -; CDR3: CASSATTGGTDTQYF; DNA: TGTGCCAGCAGCGCGACGACAGGGGGCACAGATACGCAGTATTTT
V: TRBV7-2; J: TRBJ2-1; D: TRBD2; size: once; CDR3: CASSSPGLAGGNSYNEQFF; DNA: TGTGCCAGCAGCTCTCCGGGACTAGCGGGGGGAAATTCCTACAATGAGCAGTTCTTC
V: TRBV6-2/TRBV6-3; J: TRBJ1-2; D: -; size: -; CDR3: CATSKVEGRSYGYTF; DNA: TGTGCCACCAGCAAGGTCGAAGGGCGCAGCTATGGCTACACCTTC
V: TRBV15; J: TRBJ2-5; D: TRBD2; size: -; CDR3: CATSRDRFLSASGTNTQYF; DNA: TGTGCCACCAGCAGAGATCGCTTCTTATCGGCTAGCGGGACTAATACCCAGTACTTC
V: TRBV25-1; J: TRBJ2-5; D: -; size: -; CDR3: CASKVQETQYF; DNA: TGTGCCAGCAAAGTGCAAGAGACCCAGTACTTC
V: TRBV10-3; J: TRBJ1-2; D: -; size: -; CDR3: CAIKEGMNGGYTF; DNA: TGTGCCATCAAAGAAGGAATGAACGGGGGCTACACCTTC
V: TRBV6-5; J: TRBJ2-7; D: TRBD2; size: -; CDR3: CASSSTGGGKEQYF; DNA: TGTGCCAGCAGCTCGACGGGGGGAGGGAAAGAGCAGTACTTC
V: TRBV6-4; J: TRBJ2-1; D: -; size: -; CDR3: CASSDEGYNEQFF; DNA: TGTGCCAGCAGTGACGAGGGGTACAATGAGCAGTTCTTC
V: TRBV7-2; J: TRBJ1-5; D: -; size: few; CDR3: CASSLTGSRQPQHF; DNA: TGTGCCAGCAGCCTGACAGGCTCGCGTCAGCCCCAGCATTTT
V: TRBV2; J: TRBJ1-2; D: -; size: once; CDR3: CASSGGQFNYGYTF; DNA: TGTGCCAGCAGTGGTGGTCAGTTTAACTATGGCTACACCTTC
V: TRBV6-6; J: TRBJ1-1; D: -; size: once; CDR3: CASSYSPTGNTEAFF; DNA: TGTGCCAGCAGTTACAGCCCAACAGGGAACACTGAAGCTTTCTTT
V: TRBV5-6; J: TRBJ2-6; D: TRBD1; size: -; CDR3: CASSPGQGGGRYGANVLTF; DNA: TGTGCCAGCAGCCCGGGACAGGGGGGCGGTCGGTACGGGGCCAACGTCCTGACTTTC
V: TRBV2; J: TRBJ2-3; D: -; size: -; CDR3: CASSEESGPRPDTQYF; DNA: TGTGCCAGCAGTGAAGAAAGCGGGCCCCGTCCCGATACGCAGTATTTT
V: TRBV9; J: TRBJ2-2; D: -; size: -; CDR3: CASTLTGPGELFF; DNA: TGTGCCAGCACCCTGACGGGCCCCGGGGAGCTGTTTTTT
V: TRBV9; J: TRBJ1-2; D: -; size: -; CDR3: CASSVDGRTDYGYTF; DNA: TGTGCCAGCAGCGTAGATGGTAGGACGGACTATGGCTACACCTTC
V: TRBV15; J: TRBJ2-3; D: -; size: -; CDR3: CATGRQGQDTQYF; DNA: TGTGCCACCGGACGCCAAGGGCAGGATACGCAGTATTTT